These 24 T cell receptor beta chains share one sample of origin, sequenced in a study of human T cells and chemical hapten exposure. MiXCR was run by TCRdb on the RACE reads, yielding one entry per CDR3 protein. Of 100,000 to 150,000 distinct CDR3 sequences in the sample, around 15% were seen once. Time point here: patch test 1, 2 weeks after DPC sensitization. Documented treatment: therapeutic diphenylcyclopropenone sensitization with weekly scalp DPC. This material consisted of whole blood, taken in connection with sensitization to the hapten diphenylcyclopropenone (DPC). Receptors were obtained from a man in his late teens or twenties with alopecia areata. Some clones in this sample may be carry-over from other donors' samples.

Many counts were recorded for this clonotype. J is TRBJ1-2 and V is TRBV29-1, with 8 bases identical to TRBD1. CDR1 is SQVTM and CDR2 is ANQGSEA in the germline V gene. V lost 4 bases and J lost 6; bases outside the gene matches: 7. The CDR3 length is 13 residues. The CDR3 DNA follows: TGCAGCGTTGCAGGACAGGGTAATAATGGCTACACCTTC. Amino acids: CSVAGQGNNGYTF. The entire variable domain, with the rest obtained from reference TRBV29-1 and TRBJ1-2, is as follows: SAVISQKPSRDICQRGTSLTIQCQVDSQVTMMFWYRQQPGQSLTLIATANQGSEATYESGFVIDKFPISRPNLTFSTLTVSNMSPEDSSIYLCSVAGQGNNGYTFGSGTRLTVV.

This clonotype has a count of ten or more. The V call is TRBV19, the J call TRBJ2-1; TRBD1 matches 8 bases. V shed 6 bases and J 7 bases; nucleotides not matched to a gene: 11. The CDR3 spans 15 residues. In germline, CDR1 is LNHDA, CDR2 SQIVND (reference sequence). The CDR3 DNA sequence: TGTGCCAGTAGCCTCCCGGGACAGGCGTTTAATGAGCAGTTCTTC. It translates to CASSLPGQAFNEQFF.

The table lists this clonotype with a few counts. V gene TRBV24-1 combines with J gene TRBJ2-7; 7 bases align to TRBD1. CDR1 is KGHDR, CDR2 SFDVKD, per germline. The CDR3 runs 12 residues. Unmatched junction bases numbered 2, after V lost 4 bases and J lost 6 bases. The CDR3 is CATSETGAEQYF. The CDR3 nucleotides read TGTGCCACCAGTGAAACAGGGGCCGAGCAGTACTTC.

This clonotype has just a few counts. The chain employs TRBV6-5 and TRBJ2-1, with D possibly matching TRBD2 (5 bases). Germline CDR1 and CDR2: MNHEY and SVGAGI. This CDR3 has 13 amino acids. With 3 bases removed from V and 13 bases from J, the gap between germline ends came to 16 bases. CDR3 protein: CASSYDPGTLQFF. In DNA form, the CDR3 reads TGTGCCAGCAGTTATGACCCGGGAACGCTACAGTTCTTC.

This clonotype was picked up a small number of times. This chain connects TRBV7-6 to TRBJ1-1; D not resolved. Germline CDR1 SGHVS, CDR2 FNYEAQ. The CDR3 spans 13 residues. The V end lost 1 base, the J end lost 7 bases, and 10 bases lay between the germline ends. The CDR3 DNA reads TGTGCCAGCAGCTTAGAGCTTGGGAATGAAGCTTTCTTT. Translated, it gives CASSLELGNEAFF.

This clonotype showed up just a few times. This chain uses TRBV5-4 with TRBJ1-6; weak D call: TRBD1 (6 bases). In germline, CDR1 is SGHNT, CDR2 YYREEE (reference sequence). The CDR3 is 14 amino acids. V was cut by 2 bases and J by 7 bases, with 10 bases left in between. CDR3 DNA: TGTGCCAGCAGCTTCGGCAGGGGAAATTCACCCCTCCACTTT. Its protein is CASSFGRGNSPLHF.

This clonotype was observed many times. The chain couples TRBV4-3 to TRBJ2-3; 8 bases align to TRBD2. The CDR3 loop spans 16 amino acids. Germline assignment: CDR1 LGHNA and CDR2 YSLEER. After removal of 4 bases from V and 2 bases from J, the junction contained 8 bases not matched to a gene. CDR3 sequence reads: CASSREAGALTDTQYF. DNA of the CDR3: TGCGCCAGCAGCCGGGAAGCGGGGGCGCTCACAGATACGCAGTATTTT.

This clonotype was detected only a few times. CDR3 coding DNA: TGTGCCAGCAGCGACACAGGGAGTCCCACCGGGGAGCTGTTTTTT. This translates into CASSDTGSPTGELFF. The V call is TRBV7-3, the J call TRBJ2-2; D perhaps matches TRBD1 (6 bases). This CDR3 has 15 amino acids. V was trimmed by 5 bases and J by 4 bases, leaving 14 bases between them. Per the germline V gene, CDR1 is SGHTA and CDR2 is FQGTGA. The whole variable domain, filled in from reference TRBV7-3 and TRBJ2-2, reads GAGVSQTPSNKVTEKGKYVELRCDPISGHTALYWYRQSLGQGPEFLIYFQGTGAADDSGLPNDRFFAVRPEGSVSTLKIQRTERGDSAVYLCASSDTGSPTGELFFGEGSRLTVL.

This rearrangement joins TRBV4-3 to TRBJ1-6; D might be TRBD1 (5 bases). Germline V gene sequence: CDR1 LGHNA, CDR2 YSLEER. V was shortened by 1 base and J by 10 bases, with 14 bases between the two germline ends. The CDR3 sequence is 15 residues long. The CDR3 sequence: CASSQGTPVQSPLHF. The CDR3 region has the DNA TGCGCCAGCAGCCAAGGGACACCTGTGCAGTCACCCCTCCACTTT.

The V gene is TRBV7-2, the J gene TRBJ2-1, with TRBD1 identical over 8 bases. The junction had 9 bases not matched to a gene; V was cut back by 5 bases and J by 0 bases. The CDR3 is 17 amino acids. Germline-derived CDR1 and CDR2 are SGHTA and FQGNSA. The DNA for the CDR3 is TGTGCCAGCAGCCCGAGAGGGACAGGCTCCTCCTACAATGAGCAGTTCTTC. It specifies CASSPRGTGSSYNEQFF.

This clonotype was detected many times. The chain is built from TRBV7-3 and TRBJ1-1; unclear D gene. Germline assignment: CDR1 SGHTA and CDR2 FQGTGA. The germline V and J ends were trimmed by 0 bases and 1 base, with 3 bases remaining between them. This CDR3 has 13 amino acids. The CDR3 loop reads CASSLTANTEAFF. The DNA for the CDR3 is TGTGCCAGCAGCTTAACGGCGAACACTGAAGCTTTCTTT.

The J gene is TRBJ2-3, the V gene TRBV12-3 or TRBV12-4; D unresolved. Trimming cost V 3 bases and J 8 bases, with 9 bases left between them. This CDR3 contains 12 residues. The CDR3 spells CASSLGFGTQYF. The CDR3 coding sequence is TGTGCCAGCAGTTTGGGGTTTGGTACGCAGTATTTT.

The rearrangement uses TRBV2 and TRBJ2-3; 14 bases are shared with TRBD2. Germline loops: CDR1 SNHLY, CDR2 FYNNEI. V trimming: 6 bases; J trimming: 4 bases; junction bases outside the gene matches: 9. CDR3 size: 17 residues. The CDR3 DNA reads as TGTGCCAGCAGGGGACTAGCGGGGGTGATGGGTTCAGATACGCAGTATTTT. It codes for CASRGLAGVMGSDTQYF.

In this sample, this clonotype turned up a few times. The gene calls are TRBV7-8 and TRBJ1-2; the D gene is possibly TRBD1 (5 bases). With 2 bases removed from V and 6 bases from J, the gap between germline ends came to 10 bases. The CDR3 consists of 13 residues. Looked up from germline, CDR1 is SGHVS and CDR2 is FQNEAQ. CDR3 residues: CASSLMGVDGYTF. The CDR3 DNA reads as TGTGCCAGCAGCTTAATGGGGGTCGATGGCTACACCTTC.

This clonotype was seen only a few times. This rearrangement joins TRBV7-8 to TRBJ1-5, with D hard to call. The CDR3 totals 14 residues. Germline CDR1 is SGHVS and CDR2 is FQNEAQ. Trimming left V 4 bases short and J 7 bases short, with 14 bases between. The CDR3 DNA reads TGTGCCAGCAGCTACCGACGGGAAGCACAGCCCCAGCATTTT. Encoded protein: CASSYRREAQPQHF.

The CDR3 DNA sequence: TGTGCCAGCAGTTTACGGGGACTAGCTTCCGATGAGCAGTTCTTC. Residues: CASSLRGLASDEQFF. V and J are TRBV12-3 or TRBV12-4 and TRBJ2-1; TRBD2 matches at 9 bases. The trim removed 2 bases at V and 8 bases at J, leaving 7 bases unmatched. The CDR3 has 15 amino acids.

In its sample, this clonotype was seen a few times. The V and J genes are TRBV4-3 and TRBJ2-7, with D perhaps TRBD1 (6 bases). Germline V gene lookup returns CDR1 LGHNA and CDR2 YSLEER. CDR3 length equals 15 residues. V lost 4 bases and J lost 2, with 15 bases in between. CDR3 bases: TGCGCCAGCAGCCCCTCCATAACAGGGCCCTACGAGCAGTACGTC. This sequence encodes CASSPSITGPYEQYV.

This clonotype was seen only a few times. This chain uses TRBV6-2 or TRBV6-3 with TRBJ2-3, with 14 bases matching TRBD2. Germline assignment: CDR1 MNHEY and CDR2 SVGEGT. The CDR3 loop spans 17 amino acids. V dropped 2 bases and J dropped 4; count of bases not matched to a gene: 5. CDR3 sequence: CASSYTRTSGRPDTQYF. CDR3 bases: TGTGCCAGCAGTTACACCCGGACTAGCGGGAGGCCAGATACGCAGTATTTT.

Only a few counts were recorded for this clonotype. The V call is TRBV6-2 or TRBV6-3, the J call TRBJ2-7; TRBD1 matches 10 bases. V trimming: 5 bases; J trimming: 5 bases; junction bases outside the gene matches: 6. CDR1 MNHEY and CDR2 SVGEGT come from the germline V gene. The CDR3 runs to 14 residues. CDR3 sequence reads: CASSEDRGRDEQYF. The CDR3 DNA is TGTGCCAGCAGTGAAGACAGGGGGCGCGACGAGCAGTACTTC.

This clonotype was counted only a few times. V gene TRBV12-5 combines with J gene TRBJ1-1; no firm D call. This CDR3 has 14 amino acids. V was pared by 8 bases and J by 1 base, with 14 bases between. The germline CDR1 and CDR2 sequences are LGHNT and FRNRAP. The CDR3: CASWPGPPNTEAFF. CDR3 in DNA: TGTGCTAGTTGGCCTGGGCCCCCGAACACTGAAGCTTTCTTT.

This clonotype occurred many times. V gene TRBV7-3 combines with J gene TRBJ2-1; no definite D call. Trimming took off 3 bases at V and 10 bases at J, with 13 bases between the two ends. CDR1 is SGHTA and CDR2 is FQGTGA in the germline V gene. There are 13 residues in the CDR3. CDR3 residues: CASSFYYPGEQFF. CDR3 DNA sequence: TGTGCCAGCAGCTTTTATTATCCGGGCGAGCAGTTCTTC.

This clonotype showed up just a few times. In nucleotides, the CDR3 is TGTGCCAGCTCATGGGACAACGAAGCTTTCTTT. Its protein product is CASSWDNEAFF. This chain uses TRBV18 with TRBJ1-1, with D possibly being TRBD1 (6 bases). Germline CDR1 KGHSH, CDR2 LQKENI. The CDR3 length is 11 residues. The V end was cut by 5 bases, the J end by 8 bases, with 9 bases between. Combining the CDR3 with reference TRBV18 and TRBJ1-1 gives the whole variable domain NAGVMQNPRHLVRRRGQEARLRCSPMKGHSHVYWYRQLPEEGLKFMVYLQKENIIDESGMPKERFSAEFPKEGPSILRIQQVVRGDSAAYFCASSWDNEAFFGQGTRLTVV.

This clonotype was observed a single time. This may arise from a read error, as a much more abundant clone is one base away. V usage is TRBV4-2 and J usage is TRBJ2-3, with D maybe TRBD1 (5 bases). The V end lost 3 bases, the J end lost 4 bases, and 17 bases lay between the germline ends. CDR1 and CDR2 from the germline V gene are LGHNA and YNFKEQ. The length of the CDR3 is 16 residues. CDR3 sequence (DNA): TGTGCCAGCAGCCAGGACACCCTCGGGTCGGCAGATACGCAGTATTTT. Translation gives CASSQDTLGSADTQYF.

The rearrangement links TRBV6-2 or TRBV6-3 to TRBJ2-1; TRBD2 matches 7 bases. CDR1 is MNHEY and CDR2 is SVGEGT in the germline V gene. This CDR3 comprises 16 residues. V shed 5 bases and J 3 bases; nucleotides not matched to a gene: 10. As DNA, the CDR3 is TGTGCCAGCAGTGGCTTGGGGAGCGGGGTCTACAATGAGCAGTTCTTC. Translating it yields CASSGLGSGVYNEQFF.